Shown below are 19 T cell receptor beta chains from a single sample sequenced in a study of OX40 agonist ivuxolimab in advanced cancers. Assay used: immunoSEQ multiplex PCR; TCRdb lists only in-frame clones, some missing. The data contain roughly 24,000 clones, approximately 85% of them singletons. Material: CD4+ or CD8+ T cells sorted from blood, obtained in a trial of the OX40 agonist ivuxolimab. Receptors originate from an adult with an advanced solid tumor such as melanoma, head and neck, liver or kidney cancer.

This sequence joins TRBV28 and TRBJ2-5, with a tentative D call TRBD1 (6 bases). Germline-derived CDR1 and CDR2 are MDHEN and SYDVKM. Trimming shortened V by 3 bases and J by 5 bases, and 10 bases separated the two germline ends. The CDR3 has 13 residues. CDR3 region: CASSLSGQETQYF. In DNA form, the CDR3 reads TGTGCCAGCAGTTTGTCAGGACAGGAGACCCAGTACTTC.

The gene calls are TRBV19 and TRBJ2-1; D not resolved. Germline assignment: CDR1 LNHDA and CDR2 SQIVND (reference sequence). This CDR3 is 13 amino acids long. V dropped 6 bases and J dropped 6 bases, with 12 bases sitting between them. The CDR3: CASSLWAINEQFF. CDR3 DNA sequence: TGTGCCAGTAGCTTGTGGGCGATCAATGAGCAGTTCTTC.

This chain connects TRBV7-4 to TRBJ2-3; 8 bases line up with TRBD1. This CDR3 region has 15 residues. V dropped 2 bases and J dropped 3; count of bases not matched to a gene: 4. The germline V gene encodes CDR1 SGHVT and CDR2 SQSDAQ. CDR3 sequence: CASSLRRQGTDTQYF. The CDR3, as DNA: TGTGCCAGCAGCTTAAGGCGACAGGGGACAGATACGCAGTATTTT.

DNA for the CDR3: TGTGCCAGCAGTTCTCTACACAGGGCCCCTGAAGCTTTCTTT. Residues: CASSSLHRAPEAFF. J is TRBJ1-1 and V is TRBV28, with D possibly being TRBD1 (6 bases). Between the trimmed V and J ends, which lost 4 bases and 6 bases, there was a span of 15 bases. Germline CDR1 MDHEN, CDR2 SYDVKM. The CDR3 totals 14 residues. The complete variable domain, with remaining parts taken from reference TRBV28 and TRBJ1-1, reads DVKVTQSSRYLVKRTGEKVFLECVQDMDHENMFWYRQDPGLGLRLIYFSYDVKMKEKGDIPEGYSVSREKKERFSLILESASTNQTSMYLCASSSLHRAPEAFFGQGTRLTVV.

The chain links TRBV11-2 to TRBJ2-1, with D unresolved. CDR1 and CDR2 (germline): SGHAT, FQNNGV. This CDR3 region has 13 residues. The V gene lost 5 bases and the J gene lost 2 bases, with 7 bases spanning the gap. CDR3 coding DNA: TGTGCCAGCAGCCTTAGTGCCTACAATGAGCAGTTCTTC. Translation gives CASSLSAYNEQFF.

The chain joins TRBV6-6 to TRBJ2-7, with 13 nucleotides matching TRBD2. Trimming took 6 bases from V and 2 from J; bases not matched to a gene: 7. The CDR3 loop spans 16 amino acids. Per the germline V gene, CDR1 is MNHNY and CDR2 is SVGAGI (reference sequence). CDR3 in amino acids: CASSKLAGGLPYEQYF. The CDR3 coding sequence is TGTGCCAGCAGCAAACTAGCGGGAGGGCTTCCCTACGAGCAGTACTTC.

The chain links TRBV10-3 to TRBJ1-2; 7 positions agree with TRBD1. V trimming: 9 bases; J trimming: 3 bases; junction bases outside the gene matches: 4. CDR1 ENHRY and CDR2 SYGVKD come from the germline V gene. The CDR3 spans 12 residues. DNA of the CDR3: TGTGCCATTGCGACAGGGCACTATGGCTACACCTTC. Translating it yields CAIATGHYGYTF.

CDR3 sequence: CATKGDQETQYF. The CDR3 DNA reads TGTGCCACCAAGGGGGACCAAGAGACCCAGTACTTC. The rearrangement links TRBV6-5 to TRBJ2-5, with TRBD1 as a possible D gene (6 bases). V lost 10 bases, J lost 0 bases, and 9 bases lay in between. Germline CDR1 reads MNHEY; CDR2 reads SVGAGI. This CDR3 is 12 amino acids long.

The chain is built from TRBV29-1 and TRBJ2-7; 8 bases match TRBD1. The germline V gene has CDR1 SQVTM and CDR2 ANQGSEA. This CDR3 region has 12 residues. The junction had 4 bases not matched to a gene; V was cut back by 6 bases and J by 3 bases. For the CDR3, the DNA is TGCAGCGTAACGACAGGGGACTACGAGCAGTACTTC. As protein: CSVTTGDYEQYF.

CDR3 protein: CASSPSNGVWNEQFF. In DNA form, the CDR3 reads TGTGCCAGCTCACCTAGCAACGGGGTTTGGAATGAGCAGTTCTTC. This chain links TRBV18 with TRBJ2-1; tentative D call: TRBD2 (5 bases). CDR1 KGHSH and CDR2 LQKENI come from the germline V gene. This CDR3 region has 15 residues. V lost 3 bases to trimming and J lost 7 bases, with 16 bases between them.

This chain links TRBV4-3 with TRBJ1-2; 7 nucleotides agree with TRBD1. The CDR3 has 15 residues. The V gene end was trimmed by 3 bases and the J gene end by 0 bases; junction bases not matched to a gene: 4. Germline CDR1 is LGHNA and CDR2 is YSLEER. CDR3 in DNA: TGCGCCAGCAGCCAGGGACAGAGAGCTAACTATGGCTACACCTTC. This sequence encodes CASSQGQRANYGYTF.

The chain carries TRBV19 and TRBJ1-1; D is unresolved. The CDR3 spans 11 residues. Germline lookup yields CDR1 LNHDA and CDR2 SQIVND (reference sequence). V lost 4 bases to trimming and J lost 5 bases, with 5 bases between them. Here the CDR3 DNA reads TGTGCCAGTAGTACCTTAACTGAAGCTTTCTTT. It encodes CASSTLTEAFF.

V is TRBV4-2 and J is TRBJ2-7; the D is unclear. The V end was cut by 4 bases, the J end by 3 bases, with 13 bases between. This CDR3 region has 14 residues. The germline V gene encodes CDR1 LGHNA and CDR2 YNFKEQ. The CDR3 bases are TGTGCCAGCAGCCCAATGGCATATATCTACGAGCAGTACTTC. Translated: CASSPMAYIYEQYF.

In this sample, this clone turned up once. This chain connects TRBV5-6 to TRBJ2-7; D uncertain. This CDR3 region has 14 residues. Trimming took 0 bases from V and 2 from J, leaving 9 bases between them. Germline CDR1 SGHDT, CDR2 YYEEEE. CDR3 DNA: TGTGCCAGCAGCTTGGTTAGGGCCGCCTACGAGCAGTACTTC. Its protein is CASSLVRAAYEQYF.

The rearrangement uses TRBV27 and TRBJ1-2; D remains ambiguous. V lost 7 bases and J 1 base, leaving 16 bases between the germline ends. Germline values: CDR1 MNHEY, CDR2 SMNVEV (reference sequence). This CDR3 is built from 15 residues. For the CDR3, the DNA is TGTGCCAGCACGGCAGCCCTAGGTGATAACTATGGCTACACCTTC. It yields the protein CASTAALGDNYGYTF.

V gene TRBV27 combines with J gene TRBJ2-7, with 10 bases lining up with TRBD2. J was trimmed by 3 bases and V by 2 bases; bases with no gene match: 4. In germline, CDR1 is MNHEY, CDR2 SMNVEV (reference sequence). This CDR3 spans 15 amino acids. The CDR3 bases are TGTGCCAGCAGTTTAATAGCGGGAGGAAGCTACGAGCAGTACTTC. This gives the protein CASSLIAGGSYEQYF.

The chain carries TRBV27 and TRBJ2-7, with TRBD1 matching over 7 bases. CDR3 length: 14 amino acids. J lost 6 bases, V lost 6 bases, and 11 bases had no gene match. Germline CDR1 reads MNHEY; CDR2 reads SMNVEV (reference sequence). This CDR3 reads CASRGTDLTGEQYF. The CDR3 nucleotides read TGTGCCAGCAGAGGGACAGACCTAACGGGCGAGCAGTACTTC.

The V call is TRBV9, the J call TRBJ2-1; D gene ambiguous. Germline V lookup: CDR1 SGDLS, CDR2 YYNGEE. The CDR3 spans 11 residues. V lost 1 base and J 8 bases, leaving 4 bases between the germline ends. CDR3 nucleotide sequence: TGTGCCAGCAGCGTATCGGATGAGCAGTTCTTC. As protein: CASSVSDEQFF.

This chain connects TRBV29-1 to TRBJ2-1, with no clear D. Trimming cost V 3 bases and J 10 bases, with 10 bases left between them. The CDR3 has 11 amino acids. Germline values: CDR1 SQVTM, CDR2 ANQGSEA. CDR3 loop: CSVELGLEQFF. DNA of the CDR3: TGCAGCGTTGAGTTAGGGCTCGAGCAGTTCTTC.